A single sample gave rise to the 9 T cell receptor beta chains below, sequenced in a study of T cell responses to AZD1222 COVID-19 vaccine. Sequencing was performed with immunoSEQ multiplex PCR; in TCRdb, only in-frame clones are kept and a portion is missing. The sample includes roughly 180,000 clones, nearly 95% seen only once; the top ten take more than 1.5%. This sample comprised peripheral blood, obtained 28 days after the second AZD1222 dose. Every receptor here comes from an adult who received the AZD1222 COVID-19 vaccine.

In nucleotides, the CDR3 is TGTGCCAGCACCATATACCGGGACAGGGGGTATGATGAGCAGTTCTTC. Amino acid sequence: CASTIYRDRGYDEQFF. The chain has TRBV7-9 and TRBJ2-1, with 11 nucleotides matching TRBD1. Germline loops: CDR1 SEHNR, CDR2 FQNEAQ (reference sequence). There are 16 residues in the CDR3. V shed 7 bases, J shed 8 bases, and the junction held 13 bases outside the gene matches. Looking up the rest from reference TRBV7-9 and TRBJ2-1 gives the full variable domain: DTGVSQNPRHKITKRGQNVTFRCDPISEHNRLYWYRQTLGQGPEFLTYFQNEAQLEKSRLLSDRFSAERPKGSFSTLEIQRTEQGDSAMYLCASTIYRDRGYDEQFFGPGTRLTVL.

The gene calls are TRBV19 and TRBJ2-3, with D possibly being TRBD2 (5 bases). This CDR3 region has 12 residues. The V end was cut by 6 bases, the J end by 4 bases, with 8 bases between. Germline values: CDR1 LNHDA, CDR2 SQIVND (reference sequence). The CDR3 DNA reads TGTGCCAGTAGCAGGACTTCAGATACGCAGTATTTT. Its protein product is CASSRTSDTQYF.

This clone appeared a single time. The chain's CDR3 is CASRREVASDQETQYF. DNA of the CDR3: TGTGCCAGCAGGAGAGAGGTGGCTAGCGATCAAGAGACCCAGTACTTC. The rearrangement uses TRBV2 and TRBJ2-5; tentatively, D is TRBD2 (6 bases). The V gene's germline CDR1 is SNHLY and CDR2 FYNNEI. This CDR3 comprises 16 residues. Trimming pared 6 bases from V and 2 bases from J, leaving 19 bases between. The whole variable domain, filled in from reference TRBV2 and TRBJ2-5, reads EPEVTQTPSHQVTQMGQEVILRCVPISNHLYFYWYRQILGQKVEFLVSFYNNEISEKSEIFDDQFSVERPDGSNFTLKIRSTKLEDSAMYFCASRREVASDQETQYFGPGTRLLVL.

The chain joins TRBV6-5 to TRBJ1-2; a possible D gene is TRBD1 (6 bases). Between the trimmed V and J ends, which lost 3 bases and 8 bases, there was a span of 13 bases. The CDR3 extends over 13 amino acids. CDR1 is MNHEY and CDR2 is SVGAGI in the germline V gene. CDR3 residues: CASSYMGGRGYTF. The CDR3 nucleotides are TGTGCCAGCAGTTATATGGGGGGCAGGGGCTACACCTTC.

The chain uses TRBV5-1 and TRBJ1-4, with TRBD1 as a possible D gene (5 bases). CDR1 and CDR2 from the germline V gene are SGHRS and YFSETQ. This CDR3 spans 16 amino acids. V lost 0 bases, J lost 4 bases, and 13 bases lay in between. The CDR3 DNA reads as TGCGCCAGCAGCTTGGCCGGGGCAGGTATTAATGAAAAACTGTTTTTT. This encodes CASSLAGAGINEKLFF.

The chain joins TRBV4-3 to TRBJ1-1; D perhaps matches TRBD1 (6 bases). Germline CDR1 LGHNA, CDR2 YSLEER. V dropped 2 bases and J dropped 3 bases, with 19 bases sitting between them. This CDR3 region has 17 residues. This CDR3 reads CASSQPHTPDRYTEAFF. Written as DNA, the CDR3 is TGCGCCAGCAGCCAACCTCATACCCCGGACAGATACACTGAAGCTTTCTTT.

The CDR3 sequence: CASSLATSGGTTTYEQYF. The CDR3 region has the DNA TGTGCCAGCTCACTCGCCACTAGCGGGGGTACCACAACCTACGAGCAGTACTTC. The V call is TRBV18, the J call TRBJ2-7, with TRBD2 identical over 11 bases. The ends lost 4 bases at V and 2 bases at J; junction bases unmatched: 13. CDR1 KGHSH and CDR2 LQKENI come from the germline V gene. The CDR3 extends over 18 amino acids.

The chain has TRBV6-5 and TRBJ1-4; D not resolved. Between the trimmed V and J ends, which lost 7 bases and 5 bases, there was a span of 14 bases. Germline CDR1 MNHEY, CDR2 SVGAGI. The CDR3 covers 14 residues. CDR3 loop: CASKPIGVNEKLFF. The DNA for the CDR3 is TGTGCCAGCAAACCAATAGGTGTGAATGAAAAACTGTTTTTT.

This clone occurred a few times. The V gene is TRBV12-2, the J gene TRBJ2-2; the table's D call, TRBD1, was not checked against the DNA. TRBV12-2 is described as a pseudogene. The CDR3 has 18 amino acids. The DNA for the CDR3 is TGTGCAAGTCGCTTAGCAACCGGGACAGGGAGGTCCGCCGGGGAGCTGTTTTTT. This sequence encodes CASRLATGTGRSAGELFF.